A selection of T cell receptor beta chains follows, all from one sample in a study of OX40 agonist ivuxolimab in advanced cancers. Produced via immunoSEQ multiplex PCR; TCRdb's table is partial and in-frame only. The sample carries more than 15,000 clones, 78% recorded once. The material was CD4+ or CD8+ T cells sorted from blood, obtained in a trial of the OX40 agonist ivuxolimab. All receptors derive from an adult with an advanced solid tumor such as melanoma, head and neck, liver or kidney cancer. Both conserved end residues are part of each CDR3. Fields, in order: D gene, clone size, J gene, V gene, CDR3 protein, CDR3 DNA. A D gene is named only where the DNA matches it firmly. Some rows have no size entry. The others give once, few or many, or a class for an expanded clone.

D: NA; size: NA; J: TRBJ2-1; V: TRBV6-5; CDR3: CASSYSGEEYNEQFF; DNA: TGTGCCAGCAGTTACTCTGGGGAGGAATACAATGAGCAGTTCTTC
D: TRBD2; size: NA; J: TRBJ2-1; V: TRBV27; CDR3: CASSFTSGNENEQFF; DNA: TGTGCCAGCAGTTTCACTAGCGGGAACGAAAATGAGCAGTTCTTC
D: NA; size: NA; J: TRBJ2-2; V: TRBV9; CDR3: CASSVASLNTGELFF; DNA: TGTGCCAGCAGCGTAGCCAGCTTGAACACCGGGGAGCTGTTTTTT
D: TRBD1; size: NA; J: TRBJ1-4; V: TRBV18; CDR3: CASSKSTGTDEKLFF; DNA: TGTGCCAGCTCCAAAAGCACCGGGACAGATGAAAAACTGTTTTTT
D: NA; size: NA; J: TRBJ2-2; V: TRBV13; CDR3: CASSFPPPNTGELFF; DNA: TGTGCCAGCAGCTTCCCACCTCCGAACACCGGGGAGCTGTTTTTT
D: NA; size: NA; J: TRBJ2-1; V: TRBV5-4; CDR3: CASSLPTNEQFF; DNA: TGTGCCAGCAGCCTCCCGACCAATGAGCAGTTCTTC
D: TRBD2; size: NA; J: TRBJ2-7; V: TRBV4-3; CDR3: CASSQRGGATYEQYF; DNA: TGCGCCAGCAGCCAGCGCGGGGGGGCTACCTACGAGCAGTACTTC
D: NA; size: NA; J: TRBJ2-3; V: TRBV7-2; CDR3: CASSLGVTTTDTQYF; DNA: TGTGCCAGCAGCTTAGGAGTGACAACCACAGATACGCAGTATTTT
D: NA; size: NA; J: TRBJ1-1; V: TRBV9; CDR3: CASSVDFGLDTEAFF; DNA: TGTGCCAGCAGCGTAGATTTTGGTTTGGACACTGAAGCTTTCTTT
D: TRBD1; size: NA; J: TRBJ1-1; V: TRBV18; CDR3: CASSPPPHDRVGEAFF; DNA: TGTGCCAGCTCACCCCCACCCCATGACAGGGTGGGTGAAGCTTTCTTT
D: NA; size: few; J: TRBJ2-7; V: TRBV28; CDR3: CASSPLFSGRLGNEQYF; DNA: TGTGCCAGCAGTCCCCTCTTCAGCGGCCGGCTTGGGAACGAGCAGTACTTC
D: NA; size: NA; J: TRBJ1-1; V: TRBV5-1; CDR3: CASSLLGPEAFF; DNA: TGCGCCAGCAGCTTGTTGGGGCCTGAAGCTTTCTTT
D: NA; size: once; J: TRBJ2-5; V: TRBV18; CDR3: CASSPPSGDETQYF; DNA: TGTGCCAGCTCACCACCATCGGGGGACGAGACCCAGTACTTC
D: NA; size: NA; J: TRBJ2-5; V: TRBV7-9; CDR3: CASSLRVGVETQYF; DNA: TGTGCCAGCAGCCTTCGGGTAGGGGTGGAGACCCAGTACTTC
D: NA; size: few; J: TRBJ1-2; V: TRBV28; CDR3: CASSLTGTFYGYTF; DNA: TGTGCCAGCAGTTTAACAGGCACCTTCTATGGCTACACCTTC
D: NA; size: NA; J: TRBJ2-7; V: TRBV19; CDR3: CASNDRAGYEQYF; DNA: TGTGCCAGTAATGACAGGGCGGGGTACGAGCAGTACTTC
D: TRBD2; size: NA; J: TRBJ2-1; V: TRBV9; CDR3: CASSARLAGGNEQFF; DNA: TGTGCCAGCAGCGCGAGACTAGCTGGGGGCAATGAGCAGTTCTTC
D: NA; size: NA; J: TRBJ2-7; V: TRBV6-6; CDR3: CASTHYRESYEQYF; DNA: TGTGCCAGCACCCACTACAGGGAATCCTACGAGCAGTACTTC
D: TRBD2; size: NA; J: TRBJ2-1; V: TRBV27; CDR3: CASTLALAGGYNEQFF; DNA: TGTGCCAGCACCCTAGCACTAGCGGGAGGGTACAATGAGCAGTTCTTC
D: NA; size: NA; J: TRBJ2-7; V: TRBV19; CDR3: CASSAGAAGDYEQYF; DNA: TGTGCCAGTAGTGCGGGGGCGGCCGGAGACTACGAGCAGTACTTC
D: NA; size: medium-sized; J: TRBJ2-4; V: TRBV19; CDR3: CASTPFGSGKNIQYF; DNA: TGTGCCAGTACTCCTTTTGGATCGGGCAAAAACATTCAGTACTTC
D: NA; size: NA; J: TRBJ2-6; V: TRBV7-2; CDR3: CASSQQISGANVLTF; DNA: TGTGCCAGCAGCCAACAGATCTCTGGGGCCAACGTCCTGACTTTC
D: NA; size: NA; J: TRBJ2-1; V: TRBV6-4; CDR3: CASSPGSSYNEQFF; DNA: TGTGCCAGCAGTCCAGGGAGCTCCTACAATGAGCAGTTCTTC
D: TRBD1; size: NA; J: TRBJ1-5; V: TRBV27; CDR3: CATQQGASDQPQHF; DNA: TGTGCCACCCAACAGGGGGCTAGCGATCAGCCCCAGCATTTT
D: NA; size: few; J: TRBJ1-5; V: TRBV29-1; CDR3: CSVGQARGQPQHF; DNA: TGCAGCGTTGGACAGGCTCGAGGTCAGCCCCAGCATTTT
D: TRBD1; size: NA; J: TRBJ1-3; V: TRBV4-2; CDR3: CASSLTTGTGAGGNTIYF; DNA: TGTGCCAGCAGCCTGACAACCGGGACAGGGGCCGGAGGAAACACCATATATTTT
D: TRBD1; size: NA; J: TRBJ2-7; V: TRBV7-2; CDR3: CASSSIGGAAPEQYF; DNA: TGTGCCAGCAGCTCCATAGGGGGCGCGGCCCCCGAGCAGTACTTC
D: NA; size: NA; J: TRBJ1-1; V: TRBV5-1; CDR3: CASSLSQNTEAFF; DNA: TGCGCCAGCAGCTTGAGCCAGAACACTGAAGCTTTCTTT
D: NA; size: NA; J: TRBJ1-1; V: TRBV13; CDR3: CASSQGLMNTEAFF; DNA: TGTGCCAGCAGCCAGGGACTCATGAACACTGAAGCTTTCTTT
D: NA; size: NA; J: TRBJ2-1; V: TRBV19; CDR3: CASSPPYNEQFF; DNA: TGTGCCAGTAGTCCTCCCTACAATGAGCAGTTCTTC
D: TRBD1; size: NA; J: TRBJ2-2; V: TRBV7-8; CDR3: CASSWDRDTNTGELFF; DNA: TGTGCCAGCAGCTGGGACAGGGACACGAACACCGGGGAGCTGTTTTTT
D: TRBD1; size: NA; J: TRBJ2-5; V: TRBV29-1; CDR3: CSVRQGRYQETQYF; DNA: TGCAGCGTTAGACAGGGCCGGTACCAAGAGACCCAGTACTTC
D: TRBD1; size: NA; J: TRBJ2-7; V: TRBV27; CDR3: CASSPRQGVNEQYF; DNA: TGTGCCAGCAGTCCACGACAGGGGGTGAACGAGCAGTACTTC
D: TRBD2; size: NA; J: TRBJ2-1; V: TRBV10-3; CDR3: CATKPAQRGDDNEQFF; DNA: TGTGCCACCAAGCCGGCCCAGCGGGGGGATGACAATGAGCAGTTCTTC
D: TRBD1; size: few; J: TRBJ2-1; V: TRBV11-2; CDR3: CASSFTGGNEQFF; DNA: TGTGCCAGCAGCTTTACAGGGGGTAATGAGCAGTTCTTC
D: NA; size: NA; J: TRBJ2-5; V: TRBV7-8; CDR3: CASSLAPQGQETQYF; DNA: TGTGCCAGCAGCTTAGCCCCACAGGGCCAAGAGACCCAGTACTTC
D: NA; size: NA; J: TRBJ1-1; V: TRBV10-1; CDR3: CASSFPWAGGNTEAFF; DNA: TGCGCCAGCAGTTTTCCCTGGGCAGGTGGGAACACTGAAGCTTTCTTT
D: NA; size: NA; J: TRBJ2-7; V: TRBV6-1; CDR3: CASSDGTGGEQYF; DNA: TGTGCCAGCAGTGATGGGACTGGTGGCGAGCAGTACTTC
D: NA; size: NA; J: TRBJ1-2; V: TRBV5-5; CDR3: CASSLGSAGESGYTF; DNA: TGTGCCAGCAGCTTAGGTAGCGCAGGGGAAAGTGGCTACACCTTC
D: NA; size: NA; J: TRBJ2-7; V: TRBV9; CDR3: CASSHGASDSYEQYF; DNA: TGTGCCAGCAGCCACGGGGCTAGCGACTCCTACGAGCAGTACTTC
D: TRBD1; size: NA; J: TRBJ2-5; V: TRBV9; CDR3: CASSVGQGERETQYF; DNA: TGTGCCAGCAGCGTTGGACAGGGGGAAAGGGAGACCCAGTACTTC
D: NA; size: few; J: TRBJ1-1; V: TRBV2; CDR3: CASSDPGTPSLDTEAFF; DNA: TGTGCCAGCAGTGATCCCGGGACACCAAGTCTAGACACTGAAGCTTTCTTT
D: NA; size: NA; J: TRBJ2-7; V: TRBV7-6; CDR3: CASSLVPQGLGRSYEQYF; DNA: TGTGCCAGCAGCCTAGTTCCTCAGGGGCTAGGGAGGTCCTACGAGCAGTACTTC
D: NA; size: NA; J: TRBJ2-7; V: TRBV7-9; CDR3: CASSLPGHSGEQYF; DNA: TGTGCCAGCAGCTTACCGGGACACTCGGGAGAGCAGTACTTC
D: TRBD1; size: NA; J: TRBJ1-2; V: TRBV6-6; CDR3: CASSYLGQVFYGYTF; DNA: TGTGCCAGCAGTTACTTGGGACAGGTCTTCTATGGCTACACCTTC
D: NA; size: NA; J: TRBJ1-1; V: TRBV6-5; CDR3: CASSYSGDGAFF; DNA: TGTGCCAGCAGTTACTCGGGGGACGGGGCTTTCTTT
D: TRBD2; size: few; J: TRBJ2-3; V: TRBV7-2; CDR3: CASSSWTSGGTDTQYF; DNA: TGTGCCAGCAGCTCCTGGACTAGCGGGGGCACAGATACGCAGTATTTT
D: TRBD1; size: few; J: TRBJ1-2; V: TRBV13; CDR3: CASSLEGGNYGYTF; DNA: TGTGCCAGCAGCTTAGAAGGGGGCAACTATGGCTACACCTTC
D: TRBD1; size: NA; J: TRBJ1-3; V: TRBV18; CDR3: CASSLGQRAGNTIYF; DNA: TGTGCCAGCTCACTGGGACAGAGGGCTGGAAACACCATATATTTT
D: TRBD1; size: NA; J: TRBJ1-1; V: TRBV5-1; CDR3: CASNDRGSMNTEAFF; DNA: TGCGCCAGCAACGACAGGGGAAGTATGAACACTGAAGCTTTCTTT
D: TRBD1; size: NA; J: TRBJ1-5; V: TRBV5-6; CDR3: CASSFWAGGDQPQHF; DNA: TGTGCCAGCAGCTTCTGGGCAGGGGGCGATCAGCCCCAGCATTTT
D: NA; size: NA; J: TRBJ1-6; V: TRBV5-4; CDR3: CASSEDLGGSPLHF; DNA: TGTGCCAGCAGCGAGGACCTGGGAGGATCACCCCTCCACTTT
D: NA; size: NA; J: TRBJ2-7; V: TRBV7-2; CDR3: CASSLDPREQYF; DNA: TGTGCCAGCAGCTTAGACCCCAGGGAGCAGTACTTC
D: TRBD2; size: NA; J: TRBJ2-2; V: TRBV19; CDR3: CASSMGLAGVGGELFF; DNA: TGTGCCAGTAGTATGGGACTAGCGGGAGTTGGCGGGGAGCTGTTTTTT
D: TRBD2; size: NA; J: TRBJ2-1; V: TRBV13; CDR3: CASSSDSTSGRAYEQFF; DNA: TGTGCCAGCAGCTCGGACTCGACTAGCGGGAGGGCCTATGAGCAGTTCTTC
D: TRBD2; size: NA; J: TRBJ2-1; V: TRBV9; CDR3: CASSVEISGVPEQFF; DNA: TGTGCCAGCAGCGTAGAGATTAGCGGGGTCCCTGAGCAGTTCTTC
D: NA; size: NA; J: TRBJ2-7; V: TRBV7-2; CDR3: CASSLEEAGIYEQYF; DNA: TGTGCCAGCAGCTTAGAGGAGGCAGGGATCTACGAGCAGTACTTC